This TCR beta chain appears in the sequencing data of a study of identical twins. Only a few counts were recorded for this clonotype. TCRdb re-called the 5' RACE reads with MiXCR, one entry per CDR3 protein. The table shows some 460,000 distinct CDR3 sequences, with approximately 15% occurring only once. V lost 1 base to trimming and J lost 6 bases, with 10 bases between them. The CDR3 is 15 amino acids. Germline CDR1 reads LGHNA; CDR2 reads YSLEER. This sample also appeared in a second study, on yellow fever vaccine responses in identical twins.

The chain has TRBV4-3 and TRBJ1-6; D uncertain. The receptor comes from a woman between 18 and 29 years old in good health. Sequencing input: CD4+ T cells sorted from blood. The CDR3 sequence is CASSQVQAGNSPLHF. The CDR3 nucleotides are TGCGCCAGCAGCCAAGTTCAGGCGGGTAATTCACCCCTCCACTTT.